One sample yielded the 11 T cell receptor beta chains listed below, sequenced in a study of monozygotic twins with inflammatory bowel disease. With the 5' RACE reads reprocessed, TCRdb shows one record per CDR3 protein and no DNA. The repertoire table contains around 100,000 distinct CDR3 sequences. Sequenced input: blood. The receptors here all came from a human donor with ulcerative colitis or Crohn's disease, or a healthy co-twin of an affected twin (not recorded which).

V and J are TRBV7-2 and TRBJ2-5; lacking DNA, the TRBD2 call made by TCRdb goes unchecked. Germline V gene sequence: CDR1 SGHTA, CDR2 FQGNSA. The CDR3 extends over 16 amino acids. This CDR3 is CASSLASGMAGETQYF.

The V and J genes are TRBV30 and TRBJ2-3. The CDR3 runs to 13 residues. Germline values: CDR1 GTSNPN, CDR2 SVGIG (reference sequence). This CDR3 is CAWSEVSTDTQYF.

The genes are TRBV29-1 and TRBJ2-7; TCRdb reports TRBD1, a call that lacks DNA to check it against. The CDR3 spans 13 residues. Germline assignment: CDR1 SQVTM and CDR2 ANQGSEA. CDR3 sequence: CSGGQGAAYEQYF.

CDR3 sequence reads: CASSPAPNQPQHF. This chain uses TRBV7-2 with TRBJ1-5. CDR1 SGHTA and CDR2 FQGNSA come from the germline V gene. The CDR3 covers 13 residues.

This chain joins TRBV28 and TRBJ2-7; no DNA is available, so the TRBD2 call from TCRdb remains unchecked. This CDR3 is built from 11 residues. Germline lookup yields CDR1 MDHEN and CDR2 SYDVKM. Here the CDR3 reads CAIGGRYEQYF.

This chain links TRBV7-2 with TRBJ2-7. The CDR3 length is 13 residues. Germline V lookup: CDR1 SGHTA, CDR2 FQGNSA. CDR3 amino acids: CASSLAVQTEQYF.

V usage is TRBV18 and J usage is TRBJ2-1. Per germline, CDR1 KGHSH and CDR2 LQKENI. The CDR3 sequence is 12 residues long. This chain's CDR3 is CASSPGWNEQFF.

The chain is built from TRBV11-2 and TRBJ1-1; as DNA is missing, the TRBD1 call by TCRdb cannot be tested. Looked up from germline, CDR1 is SGHAT and CDR2 is FQNNGV. CDR3 length: 16 residues. The CDR3: CASSSIIHRGNTEAFF. Drawing the rest from reference TRBV11-2 and TRBJ1-1, the complete variable domain is EAGVAQSPRYKIIEKRQSVAFWCNPISGHATLYWYQQILGQGPKLLIQFQNNGVVDDSQLPKDRFSAERLKGVDSTLKIQPAKLEDSAVYLCASSSIIHRGNTEAFFGQGTRLTVV.

The CDR3 loop is CASSHFSTLHF. The chain uses TRBV14 and TRBJ1-6. Germline CDR1 and CDR2: SGHDN and FVKESK. This CDR3 is built from 11 residues.

V usage is TRBV11-2 and J usage is TRBJ2-2; TCRdb calls TRBD2, which cannot be checked without DNA. Germline values: CDR1 SGHAT, CDR2 FQNNGV. The length of the CDR3 is 15 residues. CDR3: CASSFREGITGELFF.

The chain carries TRBV5-1 and TRBJ2-7; TCRdb proposes TRBD2, but this gene call is untestable without DNA. This CDR3 spans 14 amino acids. Germline V CDR1 and CDR2: SGHRS, YFSETQ. The CDR3 here is CASSLAMAPNGQYF.